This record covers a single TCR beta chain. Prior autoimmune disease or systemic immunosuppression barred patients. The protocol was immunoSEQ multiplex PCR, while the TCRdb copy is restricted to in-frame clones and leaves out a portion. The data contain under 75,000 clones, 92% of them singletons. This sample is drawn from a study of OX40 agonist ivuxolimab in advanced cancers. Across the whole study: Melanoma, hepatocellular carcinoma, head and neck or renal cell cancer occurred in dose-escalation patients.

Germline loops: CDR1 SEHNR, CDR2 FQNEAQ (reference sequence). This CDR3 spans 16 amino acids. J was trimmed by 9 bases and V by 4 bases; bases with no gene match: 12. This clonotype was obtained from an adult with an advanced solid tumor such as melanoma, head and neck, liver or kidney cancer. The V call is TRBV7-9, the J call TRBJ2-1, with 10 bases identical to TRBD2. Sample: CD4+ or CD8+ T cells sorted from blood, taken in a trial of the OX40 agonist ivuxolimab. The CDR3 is CASSSPGVAGGSEQFF. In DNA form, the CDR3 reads TGTGCCAGCAGCTCCCCGGGGGTAGCGGGGGGCAGTGAGCAGTTCTTC. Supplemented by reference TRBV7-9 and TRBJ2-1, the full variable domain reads DTGVSQNPRHKITKRGQNVTFRCDPISEHNRLYWYRQTLGQGPEFLTYFQNEAQLEKSRLLSDRFSAERPKGSFSTLEIQRTEQGDSAMYLCASSSPGVAGGSEQFFGPGTRLTVL.